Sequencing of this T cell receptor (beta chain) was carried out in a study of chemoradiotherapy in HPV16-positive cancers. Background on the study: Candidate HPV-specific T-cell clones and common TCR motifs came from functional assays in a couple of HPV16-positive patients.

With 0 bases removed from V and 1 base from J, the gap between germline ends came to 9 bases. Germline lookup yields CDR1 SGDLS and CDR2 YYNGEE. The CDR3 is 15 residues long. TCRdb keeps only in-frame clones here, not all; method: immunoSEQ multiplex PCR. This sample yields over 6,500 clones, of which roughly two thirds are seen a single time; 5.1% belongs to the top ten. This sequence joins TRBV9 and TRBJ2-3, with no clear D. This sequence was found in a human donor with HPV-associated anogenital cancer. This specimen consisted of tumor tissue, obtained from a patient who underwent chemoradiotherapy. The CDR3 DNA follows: TGTGCCAGCAGCGTAGCCGATGCGGGCACAGATACGCAGTATTTT. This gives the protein CASSVADAGTDTQYF. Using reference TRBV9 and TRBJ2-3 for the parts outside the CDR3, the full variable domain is DSGVTQTPKHLITATGQRVTLRCSPRSGDLSVYWYQQSLDQGLQFLIQYYNGEERAKGNILERFSAQQFPDLHSELNLSSLELGDSALYFCASSVADAGTDTQYFGPGTRLTVL.